Listed below are T cell receptor beta chains from one sample, sequenced in a study of Graves' ophthalmopathy and Graves' hyperthyroidism. TCRdb independently ran MiXCR on the multiplex PCR reads; one entry per CDR3 protein. This table has 150,000 or so distinct CDR3 sequences, roughly two fifths appearing once. The sequenced sample consisted of peripheral blood. These receptors all come from a woman between 35 and 50 years old with Graves' ophthalmopathy. Each CDR3 is given with its conserved first and last residue. D genes are given only for firm matches. Where a row states a size, it is once, few, many or the class of an expanded clone; other rows omit it.

v_call	j_call	d_call	clone_size	cdr3_aa	cdr3_nt
TRBV6-1	TRBJ1-2	.	.	CASSEWDGDGYTF	TGTGCCAGCAGTGAATGGGACGGTGATGGCTACACCTTC
TRBV3-1	TRBJ1-1	TRBD1	many	CASSHRSGGGRAFF	TGTGCCAGCAGCCACCGGTCAGGGGGCGGGAGAGCTTTCTTT
TRBV4-1	TRBJ1-1	.	many	CASSQQDRINTEAFF	TGCGCCAGCAGCCAACAAGACAGGATCAACACTGAAGCTTTCTTT
TRBV28	TRBJ2-5	.	many	CASSSGQPGETQYF	TGTGCCAGCAGCTCGGGACAACCGGGGGAGACCCAGTACTTC
TRBV7-2	TRBJ2-5	.	many	CASSLASRGPQETQYF	TGTGCCAGCAGCTTAGCCAGCAGGGGACCTCAAGAGACCCAGTACTTC
TRBV9	TRBJ1-6	.	many	CASSVSGTNSPLHF	TGTGCCAGCAGCGTATCAGGGACTAATTCACCCCTCCACTTT
TRBV4-1	TRBJ1-2	.	many	CASSQEETVYGYTF	TGCGCCAGCAGCCAAGAGGAGACAGTCTATGGCTACACCTTC
TRBV4-3	TRBJ1-6	.	.	CASQSTRTDNSPLHF	TGCGCCAGCCAATCGACCCGGACAGATAATTCACCCCTCCACTTT
TRBV7-3	TRBJ2-6	.	many	CASSLMRSGANVLTF	TGTGCCAGCAGCTTAATGCGCTCTGGGGCCAACGTCCTGACTTTC
TRBV12-3/TRBV12-4	TRBJ2-7	TRBD2	.	CASSSGLAETEQYF	TGTGCCAGCAGTTCGGGACTAGCGGAAACCGAGCAGTACTTC
TRBV28	TRBJ2-7	TRBD2	.	CASSSSGAGLDEQYF	TGTGCCAGCAGCTCCTCAGGAGCGGGATTAGACGAGCAGTACTTC
TRBV6-1	TRBJ1-1	.	.	CASSGQPPSLEAFF	TGTGCCAGCAGTGGACAGCCCCCAAGCCTTGAAGCTTTCTTT
TRBV29-1	TRBJ2-7	.	.	CSVEDMDEGRKAYEQYF	TGCAGCGTTGAAGATATGGATGAGGGCCGAAAAGCCTACGAGCAGTACTTC
TRBV5-1	TRBJ1-1	TRBD1	many	CASTEGASLNTEAFF	TGCGCCAGCACGGAGGGGGCTTCCTTGAACACTGAAGCTTTCTTT
TRBV6-2/TRBV6-3	TRBJ2-7	TRBD1	.	CASSYLQGGSYEQYF	TGTGCCAGCAGTTACCTACAGGGGGGTTCCTACGAGCAGTACTTC
TRBV12-3/TRBV12-4	TRBJ2-7	TRBD1	.	CASSPHRDRAPEQYF	TGTGCCAGCAGTCCCCACCGGGACAGGGCACCCGAGCAGTACTTC
TRBV5-1	TRBJ2-5	.	many	CASSFEGEETQYF	TGCGCCAGCAGCTTTGAGGGTGAAGAGACCCAGTACTTC
TRBV28	TRBJ1-1	.	.	CASSPIPHSEAFF	TGTGCCAGCAGCCCTATACCACACAGTGAAGCTTTCTTT
TRBV6-2/TRBV6-3	TRBJ2-7	TRBD2	many	CASSYCSGRCEQYF	TGTGCCAGCAGTTACTGTAGCGGGAGGTGCGAGCAGTACTTC
TRBV30	TRBJ2-7	TRBD2	many	CAWTLGGSVYEQYF	TGTGCCTGGACTTTGGGAGGGTCAGTCTACGAGCAGTACTTC
TRBV27	TRBJ2-7	TRBD1	.	CASSPQGTPYEQYF	TGTGCCAGCAGTCCACAGGGGACCCCCTACGAGCAGTACTTC
TRBV28	TRBJ1-5	.	.	CASRAGVQPQHF	TGTGCCAGCAGAGCCGGGGTTCAGCCCCAGCATTTT
TRBV10-3	TRBJ2-7	.	.	CAISASYEQYF	TGTGCCATCAGTGCGTCCTACGAGCAGTACTTC
TRBV6-1	TRBJ2-4	.	few	CASNKQGLENIQYF	TGTGCCAGCAATAAACAGGGTCTCGAAAACATTCAGTACTTC
TRBV19	TRBJ2-7	TRBD1	many	CASSIDYGQGTYEQYF	TGTGCCAGTAGTATCGATTACGGACAGGGGACCTACGAGCAGTACTTC
TRBV12-3/TRBV12-4	TRBJ1-2	TRBD1	once	CASSKGTGNYGYTF	TGTGCCAGCAGTAAGGGGACAGGAAACTATGGCTACACCTTC
TRBV13	TRBJ1-1	.	many	CASSRVFTEAFF	TGTGCCAGCAGCAGGGTTTTCACTGAAGCTTTCTTT
TRBV6-1	TRBJ2-2	.	once	CASSRIQGQEGGELFF	TGTGCCAGCAGTAGAATTCAGGGTCAGGAGGGCGGGGAGCTGTTTTTT
TRBV5-1	TRBJ1-2	.	many	CASSLGSGPNGYTF	TGCGCCAGCAGCTTGGGTTCGGGGCCCAATGGCTACACCTTC
TRBV4-3	TRBJ2-1	.	many	CASSRTLGRAPLHNEQFF	TGCGCCAGCAGCCGAACGCTGGGACGAGCCCCACTTCACAATGAGCAGTTCTTC
TRBV6-2/TRBV6-3	TRBJ1-6	.	.	CASSPTGGGNSPLHF	TGTGCCAGCAGCCCCACAGGAGGGGGGAATTCACCCCTCCACTTT
TRBV29-1	TRBJ1-2	.	.	CSVSGVGGYTF	TGCAGCGTCTCAGGGGTAGGGGGCTACACCTTC
TRBV7-9	TRBJ2-5	.	.	CASSLALGGQETQYF	TGTGCCAGCAGCTTAGCCCTAGGGGGCCAAGAGACCCAGTACTTC
TRBV6-1	TRBJ1-3	.	many	CASSEGPGDGSGNTIYF	TGTGCCAGCAGTGAAGGGCCCGGGGACGGCTCTGGAAACACCATATATTTT
TRBV6-1	TRBJ2-7	TRBD2	many	CASSEFSGGIYEQYF	TGTGCCAGCAGTGAATTTAGCGGGGGAATATACGAGCAGTACTTC
TRBV28	TRBJ2-7	.	many	CASSFLLAGSYEQYF	TGTGCCAGCAGTTTTCTCCTAGCTGGATCCTACGAGCAGTACTTC
TRBV12-3/TRBV12-4	TRBJ2-7	TRBD2	few	CASSPGLDEQYF	TGTGCCAGCAGCCCGGGACTAGACGAGCAGTACTTC
TRBV6-2/TRBV6-3	TRBJ1-2	.	.	CASRTDSNYGYTF	TGTGCCAGCAGAACGGACAGTAATTATGGCTACACCTTC
TRBV19	TRBJ2-2	.	many	CASRPAGLNTGELFF	TGTGCCAGTAGGCCCGCGGGCCTGAACACCGGGGAGCTGTTTTTT
TRBV20-1	TRBJ1-5	.	.	CSARRENQPQHF	TGCAGTGCCAGACGGGAGAATCAGCCCCAGCATTTT
TRBV7-2	TRBJ2-7	TRBD2	.	CASSFPPRTSHEQYF	TGTGCCAGCAGCTTCCCCCCTCGGACTAGCCACGAGCAGTACTTC
TRBV5-5	TRBJ1-3	TRBD1	.	CASSWGQGDTIYF	TGTGCCAGCAGCTGGGGACAGGGCGACACCATATATTTT
TRBV27	TRBJ2-7	TRBD2	few	CASSGAGELLEQYF	TGTGCCAGCAGTGGAGCGGGAGAACTCCTCGAGCAGTACTTC
TRBV27	TRBJ1-5	.	.	CASSPIGQTNQPQHF	TGTGCCAGCAGTCCGATCGGACAAACTAATCAGCCCCAGCATTTT
TRBV28	TRBJ2-7	TRBD1	.	CASSLNERQGGAYEQYF	TGTGCCAGCAGCCTCAACGAACGACAGGGGGGAGCCTACGAGCAGTACTTC
TRBV7-2	TRBJ2-7	.	many	CASSLGPVWSYEQYF	TGTGCCAGCAGCTTAGGTCCAGTCTGGTCCTACGAGCAGTACTTC
TRBV7-2	TRBJ2-7	.	.	CASSFLWSPYEQYF	TGTGCCAGCAGCTTTTTATGGAGTCCCTACGAGCAGTACTTC
TRBV29-1	TRBJ2-7	TRBD2	many	CSVATTSGSYEQYF	TGCAGCGTTGCGACTACTAGCGGGAGTTACGAGCAGTACTTC
TRBV2	TRBJ1-1	TRBD1	.	CASSEIWTGKGKGMNTEAFF	TGTGCCAGCAGTGAGATATGGACAGGGAAAGGCAAGGGGATGAACACTGAAGCTTTCTTT
TRBV28	TRBJ1-5	.	many	CASSSLEGVNQPQHF	TGTGCCAGCAGTTCCCTGGAAGGTGTCAATCAGCCCCAGCATTTT
TRBV13	TRBJ1-2	.	once	CASGGVPGYTF	TGTGCCAGCGGGGGGGTCCCGGGCTACACCTTC